The rows below give T cell receptor beta chains drawn from one sample of a study of regulatory T cells in long-lasting Graves disease. TCRdb processed the multiplex PCR reads anew with MiXCR; each CDR3 protein has one entry. The table has about 400,000 distinct CDR3 sequences, 15% to 18% seen once. The sequences come from peripheral blood mononuclear cells (PBMCs), collected at new diagnosis, from a patient treated with antithyroid drugs. All receptors come from a female donor with Graves disease. The CDR3 runs from the conserved cysteine through the conserved F or W. Size is stated for part of the rows, as once, few or many counts, or as a class when the clone is expanded.

v_gene	j_gene	abundance	CDR3aa
TRBV12-5	TRBJ2-7	many	CASASRLAGAKFYEQYF
TRBV7-9	TRBJ2-2	few	CASSLSPGSGRWTGELFF
TRBV5-1	TRBJ2-1	many	CASSLGEGGYNEQFF
TRBV29-1	TRBJ2-3	few	CSVPDRRERDTQYF
TRBV12-5	TRBJ1-2	many	CASGSDRYYGYTF
TRBV6-5	TRBJ1-3	many	CASSYVGARGNTIYF
TRBV15	TRBJ2-5	once	CATSFGTSGRANQYF
TRBV6-2/TRBV6-3	TRBJ1-2	NA	CASSSHTPSYGYTF
TRBV5-6	TRBJ2-2	few	CASSLVSTGDTGELFF
TRBV19	TRBJ2-1	few	CASRIQGSPYNEQFF
TRBV20-1	TRBJ2-7	NA	CSATLAGGFHEQYF
TRBV7-2	TRBJ2-3	many	CASSFQVTGAPDTQYF
TRBV7-9	TRBJ2-4	many	CASSFSGLDKNIQYF
TRBV6-1	TRBJ1-2	many	CASSEWVQGANYGYTF
TRBV3-1	TRBJ2-1	many	CASSQARASGRGDEQFF
TRBV10-2	TRBJ2-7	many	CASSGTSGLAYEQYF
TRBV6-1	TRBJ1-4	many	CASSRIASTNEKLFF
TRBV6-2/TRBV6-3	TRBJ2-5	many	CASRPLFHLTEQETQYF
TRBV28	TRBJ1-1	many	CGISPGSTEAFF
TRBV2	TRBJ2-2	many	CAGTGGPDTGELFF
TRBV6-2/TRBV6-3	TRBJ2-3	many	CASSYSQDRVTDTQYF
TRBV12-3/TRBV12-4	TRBJ1-2	many	CASSPRRDRAHTF
TRBV27	TRBJ2-1	many	CASSKTSGISNEQFF
TRBV20-1	TRBJ1-1	few	CSATGGTGGTDPLADTEAFF
TRBV27	TRBJ2-1	few	CASSLGTTASNEQFF
TRBV10-3	TRBJ2-7	few	CAISESTLRVGYEQYF
TRBV29-1	TRBJ2-1	NA	CSAWGGLASNEQFF
TRBV7-9	TRBJ2-5	many	CASSDHRPTSVGETQYF
TRBV10-3	TRBJ1-1	many	CAISESQGRNTEAFF
TRBV6-1	TRBJ2-2	many	CASISWTNTGELFF
TRBV10-3	TRBJ1-4	many	CAISSQSVMEKLFF
TRBV4-3	TRBJ2-2	few	CASSSPRGTNTGELFF
TRBV12-3/TRBV12-4	TRBJ1-3	few	CASNLERISGNTTYF
TRBV28	TRBJ1-1	once	CALSRGGANTEAFF
TRBV5-1	TRBJ2-3	NA	CASSPQVRGWADTQYF
TRBV20-1	TRBJ2-5	NA	CSAWTSGSQETQYF
TRBV11-2	TRBJ1-5	many	CASSLQGVQPQHF
TRBV7-9	TRBJ1-5	many	CASSLSASNQPQHF
TRBV12-3/TRBV12-4	TRBJ1-4	few	CASSLGGRDRAF
TRBV6-5	TRBJ2-1	few	CASSYSSSGRINEQFF
TRBV4-2	TRBJ2-3	NA	CASSKQGTPTDTQYF
TRBV6-2/TRBV6-3	TRBJ1-2	many	CASFRGLGADYTF
TRBV27	TRBJ2-3	many	CASSLFPLTREKGDTQYF
TRBV7-3	TRBJ1-6	NA	CASSLTGRNSPLHF
TRBV12-3/TRBV12-4	TRBJ1-6	NA	CASRPTSYNSPLHF
TRBV13	TRBJ1-1	many	CASTQSTGNDEAFF
TRBV5-1	TRBJ1-5	many	CASSPGTFLLGNQPQHF
TRBV27	TRBJ2-7	many	CASSTPGSRNEQYF
TRBV4-2	TRBJ1-1	many	CASSQVTRQIPEAFF
TRBV28	TRBJ2-3	many	CASSPLAKTDTQYF
TRBV6-1	TRBJ1-1	many	CASSGGQENTEAFF
TRBV12-5	TRBJ1-6	many	CASGPTGTGNSPLHF
TRBV7-9	TRBJ2-7	many	CASSPGPDASYEQYF
TRBV27	TRBJ1-1	many	CASIRQGRDTEAFF
TRBV20-1	TRBJ2-7	many	CSAELAGHSSYEQYF
TRBV3-1	TRBJ1-4	NA	CASSTAGDLSEKLFF